This T cell receptor beta chain came from a study of OX40 agonist ivuxolimab in advanced cancers. Study background: Patients' therapy was ivuxolimab, an antibody that acts as an agonist of OX40 (CD134). Each patient was given ivuxolimab into a vein every 2 weeks, at 0.01 to 10 mg/kg. Hepatocellular carcinoma, melanoma, renal cell or head and neck cancer affected the dose-escalation patients.

The assay was immunoSEQ multiplex PCR, and TCRdb's table has in-frame clones only and misses some. The sample yields tens of thousands of clones, about 89% seen once. Study-wide findings and caveats: The work left the antigen specificity of expanded peripheral T cells undetermined.

Trimming shortened V by 3 bases and J by 0 bases, and 9 bases separated the two germline ends. The CDR3 runs 15 residues. Germline V lookup: CDR1 LNHDA, CDR2 SQIVND (reference sequence). About this clone itself: Its antigen is not known.

The chain combines TRBV19 with TRBJ1-5, with TRBD1 as a possible D gene (5 bases). This specimen consisted of CD4+ or CD8+ T cells sorted from blood, obtained in a trial of the OX40 agonist ivuxolimab. The receptor comes from an adult with an advanced solid tumor such as melanoma, head and neck, liver or kidney cancer. CDR3 sequence reads: CASSMSGTSNQPQHF. CDR3 nucleotides: TGTGCCAGTAGTATGTCCGGGACTAGCAATCAGCCCCAGCATTTT.